This T cell receptor (beta chain) stems from a study of regulatory T cells in long-lasting Graves disease. Study-wide context: Antithyroid drugs had been given to newly diagnosed Graves' patients for under 3 months.

For this clonotype: Antigen specificity is unknown.

Indicated time point: newly diagnosed GD, antithyroid drugs for less than 3 months. The TCR library was prepared using RNA isolated from PBMCs. Study-wide points: Among persistent patients, a larger number of public clonotypes were shared (around 3,000) than among newly diagnosed patients (roughly 910).

Sequencing libraries for TCR beta were prepared with iRepertoire HTBI primers and Arm-PCR of CDR3 regions. A single record per CDR3 protein comes from TCRdb applying MiXCR to the multiplex PCR reads. The sample has a few hundred thousand distinct CDR3 sequences, about 16% seen once. The starting material was peripheral blood mononuclear cells (PBMCs), obtained at new diagnosis, from a patient treated with antithyroid drugs. The source is a female donor with Graves disease.

The CDR3 bases are TGTGCCATAAGTTGGACCTCAGGAGATACGCAGTATTTT. Residues: CAISWTSGDTQYF. The J gene is TRBJ2-3, the V gene TRBV10-3; D ambiguous. The length of the CDR3 is 13 residues. CDR1 ENHRY and CDR2 SYGVKD come from the germline V gene. V was cut by 9 bases and J by 5 bases, with 15 bases left in between.